This T cell receptor (beta chain) was found in a study of beta chain features in type 1 diabetes. The germline V and J ends were trimmed by 4 bases and 1 base, with 10 bases remaining between them. Germline V gene lookup returns CDR1 SGHTA and CDR2 FQGNSA. This CDR3 spans 14 amino acids. Study-level results: For TCRB rearrangement, an influence of HLA type remained unresolved here. TCRB CDR3s from Type 1 diabetes patients were moderately but significantly shorter in all four CD4+ subsets.

Isolated RNA was reverse transcribed in full, so expressed TCRB transcripts were sequenced. Only in-frame clones appear in the TCRdb table, and some are missing; sequencing was by immunoSEQ multiplex PCR. The sample yields hundreds of thousands of clones, over 11% seen once. The sample holds a few counts of this clone. The antigen is not known. The J gene is TRBJ1-2, the V gene TRBV7-2; TRBD1 might be the D (6 bases). This TCR was recovered from a young man with type 1 diabetes. Input material: naive CD4+ T cells from blood. The CDR3 nucleotides read TGTGCCAGCAGCTCGGGACAACGTAACTATGGCTACACCTTC. Translation: CASSSGQRNYGYTF.